This TCR beta chain was found in a study of blood T cell repertoires in COVID-19. Per germline, CDR1 KGHSH and CDR2 LQKENI. The CDR3 extends over 15 amino acids. V lost 3 bases and J lost 3, with 14 bases in between. Libraries were prepared by immunoSEQ multiplex PCR; TCRdb keeps only in-frame clonotypes and omits some of them. The table records around 200,000 clones, under 80% of them present only once. Specimen: peripheral blood. The sequence was collected from a man between 45 and 60 years old who had recovered from COVID-19. This chain links TRBV18 with TRBJ1-1; possibly TRBD1 for D (5 bases). The CDR3 reads CASSPTATQDTEAFF. The CDR3 coding sequence is TGTGCCAGCTCACCGACCGCAACACAGGACACTGAAGCTTTCTTT.